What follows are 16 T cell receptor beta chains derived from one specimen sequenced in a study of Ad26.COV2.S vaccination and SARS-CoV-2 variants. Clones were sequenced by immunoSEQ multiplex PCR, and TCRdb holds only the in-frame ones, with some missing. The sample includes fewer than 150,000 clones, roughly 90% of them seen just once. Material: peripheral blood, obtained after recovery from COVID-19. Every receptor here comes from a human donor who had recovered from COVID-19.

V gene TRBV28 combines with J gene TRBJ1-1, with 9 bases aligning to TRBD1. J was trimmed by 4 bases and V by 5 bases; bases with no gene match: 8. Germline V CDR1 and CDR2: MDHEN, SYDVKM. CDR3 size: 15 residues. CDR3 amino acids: CASSVPGQGGTEAFF. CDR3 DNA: TGTGCCAGCAGTGTCCCGGGACAGGGTGGCACTGAAGCTTTCTTT.

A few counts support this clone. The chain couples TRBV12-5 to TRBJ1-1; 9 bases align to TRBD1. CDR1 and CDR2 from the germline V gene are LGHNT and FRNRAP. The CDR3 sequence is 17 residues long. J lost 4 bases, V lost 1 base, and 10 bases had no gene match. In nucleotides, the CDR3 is TGTGCTAGTGGTTTGGACCGACAGGGGGTGAGGTTCACTGAAGCTTTCTTT. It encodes CASGLDRQGVRFTEAFF.

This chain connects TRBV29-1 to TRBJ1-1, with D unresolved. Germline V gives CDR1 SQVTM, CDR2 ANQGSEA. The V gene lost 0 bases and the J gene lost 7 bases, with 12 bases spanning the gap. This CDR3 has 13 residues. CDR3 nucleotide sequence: TGCAGCGTTGAAGATCGCTTGGCCCTTGAAGCTTTCTTT. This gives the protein CSVEDRLALEAFF.

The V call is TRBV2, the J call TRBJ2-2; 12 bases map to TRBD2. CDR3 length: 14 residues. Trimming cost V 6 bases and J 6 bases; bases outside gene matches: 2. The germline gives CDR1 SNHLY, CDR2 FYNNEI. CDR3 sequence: CASSRTSGAGELFF. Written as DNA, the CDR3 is TGTGCCAGCAGCCGGACTAGCGGGGCCGGGGAGCTGTTTTTT. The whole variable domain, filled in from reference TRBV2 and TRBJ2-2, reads EPEVTQTPSHQVTQMGQEVILRCVPISNHLYFYWYRQILGQKVEFLVSFYNNEISEKSEIFDDQFSVERPDGSNFTLKIRSTKLEDSAMYFCASSRTSGAGELFFGEGSRLTVL.

This CDR3 reads CASKGSSSGTEAFF. CDR3 nucleotide sequence: TGTGCCAGCAAAGGGAGTTCAAGCGGCACTGAAGCTTTCTTT. The chain employs TRBV27 and TRBJ1-1; D unresolved. CDR3 length: 14 amino acids. The germline V gene has CDR1 MNHEY and CDR2 SMNVEV (reference sequence). V was shortened by 7 bases and J by 4 bases, with 16 bases between the two germline ends.

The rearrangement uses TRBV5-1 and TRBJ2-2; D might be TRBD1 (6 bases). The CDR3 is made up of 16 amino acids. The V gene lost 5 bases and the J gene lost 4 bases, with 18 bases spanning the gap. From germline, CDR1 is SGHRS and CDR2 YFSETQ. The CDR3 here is CASSFIGPRGTGELFF. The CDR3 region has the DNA TGCGCCAGCAGTTTCATAGGGCCCAGGGGCACCGGGGAGCTGTTTTTT.

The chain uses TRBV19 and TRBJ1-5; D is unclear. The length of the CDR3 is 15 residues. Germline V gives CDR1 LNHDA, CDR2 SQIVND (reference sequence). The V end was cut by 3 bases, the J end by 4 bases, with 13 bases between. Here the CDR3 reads CASSIPRTANQPQHF. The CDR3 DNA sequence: TGTGCCAGTAGTATTCCTCGTACAGCTAATCAGCCCCAGCATTTT.

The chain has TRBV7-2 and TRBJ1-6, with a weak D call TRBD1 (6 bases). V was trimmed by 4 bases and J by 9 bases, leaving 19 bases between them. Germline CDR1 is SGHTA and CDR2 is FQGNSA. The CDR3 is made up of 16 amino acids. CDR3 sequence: CASSSQGRSYSSPLHF. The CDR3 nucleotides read TGTGCCAGCAGCTCACAGGGACGGAGTTACAGTTCACCCCTCCACTTT.

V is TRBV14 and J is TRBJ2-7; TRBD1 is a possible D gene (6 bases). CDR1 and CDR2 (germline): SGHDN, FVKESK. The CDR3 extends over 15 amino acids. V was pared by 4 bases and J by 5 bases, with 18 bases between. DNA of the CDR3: TGTGCCAGCAGCCTCCAGGGGCGGAGGCGCAACGAGCAGTACTTC. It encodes CASSLQGRRRNEQYF.

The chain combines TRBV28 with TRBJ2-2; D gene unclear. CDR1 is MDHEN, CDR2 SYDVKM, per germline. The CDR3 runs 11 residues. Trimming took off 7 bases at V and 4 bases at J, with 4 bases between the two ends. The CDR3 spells CASTRTGELFF. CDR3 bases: TGTGCCAGCACCCGCACCGGGGAGCTGTTTTTT.

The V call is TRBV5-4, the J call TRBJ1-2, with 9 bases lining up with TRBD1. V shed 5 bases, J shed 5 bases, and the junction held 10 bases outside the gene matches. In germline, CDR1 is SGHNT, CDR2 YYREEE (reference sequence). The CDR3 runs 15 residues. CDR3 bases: TGTGCCAGCAGTTTACAGGGGGCAGGCAGATATGGCTACACCTTC. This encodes CASSLQGAGRYGYTF.

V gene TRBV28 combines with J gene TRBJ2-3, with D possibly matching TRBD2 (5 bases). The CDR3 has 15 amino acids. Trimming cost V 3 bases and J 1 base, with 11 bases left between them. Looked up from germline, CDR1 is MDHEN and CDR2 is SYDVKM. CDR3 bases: TGTGCCAGCAGTTTTCCAGCGGTAGGCACAGATACGCAGTATTTT. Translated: CASSFPAVGTDTQYF.

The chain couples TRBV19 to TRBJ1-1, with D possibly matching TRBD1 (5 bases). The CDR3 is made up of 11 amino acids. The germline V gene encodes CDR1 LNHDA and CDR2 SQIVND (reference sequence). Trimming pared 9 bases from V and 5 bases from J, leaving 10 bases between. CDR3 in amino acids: CASEGWTEAFF. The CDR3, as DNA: TGTGCCAGCGAGGGGTGGACTGAAGCTTTCTTT.

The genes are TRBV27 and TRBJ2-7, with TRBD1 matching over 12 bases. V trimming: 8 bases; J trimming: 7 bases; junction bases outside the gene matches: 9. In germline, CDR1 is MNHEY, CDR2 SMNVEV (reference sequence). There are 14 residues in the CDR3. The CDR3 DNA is TGTGCCAGCTCCACCCGGGACAGGGGGCAAGAGCAGTACTTC. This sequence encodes CASSTRDRGQEQYF.

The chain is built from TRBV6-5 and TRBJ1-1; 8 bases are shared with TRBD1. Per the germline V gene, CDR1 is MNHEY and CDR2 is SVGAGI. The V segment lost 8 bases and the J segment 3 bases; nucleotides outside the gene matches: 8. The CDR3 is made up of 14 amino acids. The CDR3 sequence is CASGTGRGYTEAFF. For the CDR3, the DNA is TGTGCCAGCGGGACAGGCCGGGGGTACACTGAAGCTTTCTTT.

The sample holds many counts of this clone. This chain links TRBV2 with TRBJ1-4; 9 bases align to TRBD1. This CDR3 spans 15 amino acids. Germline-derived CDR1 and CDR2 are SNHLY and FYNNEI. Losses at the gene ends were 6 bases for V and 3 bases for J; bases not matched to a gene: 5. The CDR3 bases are TGTGCCAGCAGGGAGAGGACAGGGGCTAATGAAAAACTGTTTTTT. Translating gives CASRERTGANEKLFF.